The present entry profiles one TCR beta chain with its context. The data originate from a study of blood T cell repertoires in COVID-19. Study at large: The cDNA or gDNA used as material had been derived from T cells, B-cell-depleted T cells, or PBMCs.

In the authors' workflow: Reference gene primer amplification in the assay estimated nucleated cell counts. The table came from immunoSEQ multiplex PCR; TCRdb's copy has only in-frame clones and leaves some out. V and J calls plus clone size are reproduced from that table; the DNA served to infer D and trimming. This repertoire shows more than 350,000 clones, roughly nine tenths found once; its top ten account for about 3%. This CDR3 region has 14 residues. The trim removed 7 bases at V and 3 bases at J, leaving 5 bases unmatched. Germline V gives CDR1 MNHEY, CDR2 SMNVEV (reference sequence). V and J are TRBV27 and TRBJ2-3, with 9 bases aligning to TRBD1. Sequencing was performed on peripheral blood. The receptor comes from a woman in her thirties with COVID-19, enrolled during active disease. The CDR3 protein is CASKFDRGTDTQYF. In DNA form, the CDR3 reads TGTGCCAGCAAATTTGACAGGGGGACAGATACGCAGTATTTT.